Listed below are T cell receptor beta chains from one sample, sequenced in a study of cytomegalovirus exposure and HLA in healthy donors. Assay: immunoSEQ multiplex PCR; the TCRdb copy retains only in-frame clones and omits some. This table holds about 120,000 clones, roughly 83% found once. Sequenced input: PBMCs. The receptors here all came from a man between 18 and 29 years old in good health and CMV-seronegative. The CDR3 runs from the conserved cysteine through the conserved F or W. D genes are given only for firm matches. Part of the rows lack a size; the others show once, few, many or a class for expanded clones.

DNA: TGTGCCAGCAGCATACTTACTACTGCCGGGAACAATGAGCAGTTCTTC
CDR3: CASSILTTAGNNEQFF
size: -
D: -
J: TRBJ2-1
V: TRBV5-8

DNA: TGTGCCAGCAGTTTAGCGTATTCCTACGAGCAGTACTTC
CDR3: CASSLAYSYEQYF
size: -
D: -
J: TRBJ2-7
V: TRBV28

DNA: TGTGCCAGCAGAGGTGGGGCTGGGGACTATGGCTACACCTTC
CDR3: CASRGGAGDYGYTF
size: -
D: -
J: TRBJ1-2
V: TRBV5-4

DNA: TGTGTCAGCAGCCGGAACGACAGGGGTGAAGCTTTCTTT
CDR3: CVSSRNDRGEAFF
size: -
D: TRBD1
J: TRBJ1-1
V: TRBV7-2

DNA: TGTGCCAGCAGTTACTGGACAGACCCGGGTACTGAAGCTTTCTTT
CDR3: CASSYWTDPGTEAFF
size: few
D: -
J: TRBJ1-1
V: TRBV6-5

DNA: TGCGCCAGCAGCTTACCCCATAACACCTACAATGAGCAGTTCTTC
CDR3: CASSLPHNTYNEQFF
size: few
D: -
J: TRBJ2-1
V: TRBV5-1

DNA: TGTGCCAGCAGCGAAACAGGGGGAAGGGGCATTCAGTACTTC
CDR3: CASSETGGRGIQYF
size: -
D: TRBD1
J: TRBJ2-4
V: TRBV9

DNA: TGCGCCAGCAGCTTGTATCCGGAGACCGGGGAGCTGTTTTTT
CDR3: CASSLYPETGELFF
size: -
D: -
J: TRBJ2-2
V: TRBV5-1

DNA: TGTGCCAGCAGAAACACCGGGACAGATACGCAGTATTTT
CDR3: CASRNTGTDTQYF
size: -
D: -
J: TRBJ2-3
V: TRBV27

DNA: TGTTCCAGCAGCTTAGCGGGCACAGAAGCTTTCTTT
CDR3: CSSSLAGTEAFF
size: once
D: -
J: TRBJ1-1
V: TRBV7-9

DNA: TGTGCCAGCAGCGCGGGGAGCAACCACGAGCAGTACTTC
CDR3: CASSAGSNHEQYF
size: -
D: -
J: TRBJ2-7
V: TRBV5-4

DNA: TGTGCCTGGAGTGTATACAGGGACGCCTACGAGCAGTACTTC
CDR3: CAWSVYRDAYEQYF
size: -
D: -
J: TRBJ2-7
V: TRBV30

DNA: TGTGCCACCAGCAGAGATGCGGGACTGATCGATACGCAGTATTTT
CDR3: CATSRDAGLIDTQYF
size: -
D: -
J: TRBJ2-3
V: TRBV15

DNA: TGTGCCAGCAGCACACAGGGGGCAGGGACTGAAGCTTTCTTT
CDR3: CASSTQGAGTEAFF
size: few
D: TRBD1
J: TRBJ1-1
V: TRBV7-9

DNA: TGTGCCAGCAGTTTGGTCTCAGGGGTAAGAGAGCAGTACTTC
CDR3: CASSLVSGVREQYF
size: few
D: -
J: TRBJ2-7
V: TRBV28

DNA: TGTGCCAGCAGCTTATATGCAGACAATGAGCAGTTCTTC
CDR3: CASSLYADNEQFF
size: -
D: -
J: TRBJ2-1
V: TRBV7-9

DNA: TGTGCCAGCAGCTCGAGTCGACAGATTGTTGCTTTCTTT
CDR3: CASSSSRQIVAFF
size: -
D: -
J: TRBJ1-1
V: TRBV7-9

DNA: TGTGCCAGTAGGATTCCCCTAGGGGCCAGGGCCAACGTCCTGACTTTC
CDR3: CASRIPLGARANVLTF
size: -
D: -
J: TRBJ2-6
V: TRBV19

DNA: TGTGCCAGCAGCCCCGGACTAGCGGGAGGAACTGGGGCCAACGTCCTGACTTTC
CDR3: CASSPGLAGGTGANVLTF
size: -
D: TRBD2
J: TRBJ2-6
V: TRBV7-7

DNA: TGTGCCAGCTCACCACCCGGGACAGCTTATAGCATTCAGTACTTC
CDR3: CASSPPGTAYSIQYF
size: -
D: TRBD1
J: TRBJ2-4
V: TRBV18

DNA: TGTGCCAGCAGCTTAGCCGAATACAGAGGGTGGGACTCGCAGTTCTTC
CDR3: CASSLAEYRGWDSQFF
size: -
D: -
J: TRBJ2-1
V: TRBV7-9

DNA: TGTGCCAGCAGTTTATCGGTCACGAGCACTGAAGCTTTCTTT
CDR3: CASSLSVTSTEAFF
size: -
D: -
J: TRBJ1-1
V: TRBV27

DNA: TGTGCCAGCAGCTTGAGTACTAGCGGGAGGGCCAATGAGCAGTTCTTC
CDR3: CASSLSTSGRANEQFF
size: -
D: TRBD2
J: TRBJ2-1
V: TRBV5-4